This T cell receptor beta chain originates from a study of identical twins (TCRdb year 2016). Notes on the research overall: To test whether fetal clonotypes persist, this study deep-sequenced TCR alpha and beta repertoires from monozygotic twins, from unrelated adults of various ages, and from cord blood. To rule out contamination, replicate twin experiments were performed at different times with different library preparation protocols. The research as a whole found: Invariant T cells such as MAIT and iNKT could partly confound zero-insertion analyses, though diverse VJ usage argued against this for most clonotypes. Compared with coincidental sharing between unrelated individuals, an excess of low generation-probability sequences was observed among out-of-frame TCR alpha sequences shared between twins. Abundant cord blood beta clonotypes carried fewer insertions; young adult naive repertoires showed a weaker similar trend, while memory repertoires showed none. In monozygotic twins, recombination models systematically underestimated out-of-frame TCR alpha sharing, but the models matched the sharing seen between unrelated individuals. Because the same donors could not be followed over many years, conclusions were based on cross-sectional statistical analysis. A weaker excess of twin sharing was found in beta out-of-frame sequences because the signal-to-noise ratio was lowered by fewer shared sequences.

Points on this clonotype: Its antigen specificity is not known. It has no much larger one-base neighbor in the sample; base qualities were not kept.

Trimming removed 8 bases from V and 4 bases from J, leaving 7 bases between the germline ends. CDR1 and CDR2, looked up from the germline V gene (reference sequence), are SEHNR and FQNEAQ. Taken from cysteine to phenylalanine, the CDR3 has 11 residues. Of all the DNA, just the CDR3 is kept, 33 bases in frame from base 1. The library was prepared using 5' RACE. The sample was run on an Illumina HiSeq 2000. A universal primer binding site was introduced by template switching, and a unique molecular identifier was present in the final cDNA, enabling accurate counting of TCR cDNA molecules. Specific primers in the conserved constant-segment region were used to synthesize first-strand cDNA for the TCR alpha and beta chains. To control for contamination, every cDNA library carried two barcodes: a SMART-Mk sample barcode plus Illumina barcodes. TruSeq adapter sequences, together with Illumina sample barcodes, were added in two successive PCR steps. TCR alpha and beta cDNA libraries were sequenced on the Illumina HiSeq platform with custom primers. In the original analysis: MiGEC processed the raw reads to extract unique molecular identifiers, while MiXCR was used to determine the CDR3 positions. For each individual, recombination models were inferred using an EM algorithm with the repgenHMM and IGoR tools. Shared clonotypes were analyzed with the tcR package in R, and sharing was normalized by the product of cloneset sizes. To study raw recombination without the effects of thymic and clonal selection, out-of-frame nonproductive sequences were analyzed. Through fastp at Q25 and MiXCR, TCRdb rebuilt clones from the public reads, retaining in-frame beta chains. Here each entry gathers all rows of one CDR3 protein and keeps the most common genes and DNA. These V and J calls rely on TCRdb rather than the paper's analysis. This sample has about 520,000 distinct CDR3 sequences in its table, and around 20% of those were observed once. The biggest ten clones account for 0.91% of the sample.

Every donor was a healthy Caucasian. Three pairs of female monozygotic twins, all aged about 18 to 29 years, made up the twin cohort. CD4+ and CD8+ T cell populations were isolated with positive isolation kits from Invitrogen. These data also featured in a second study, about T cells expressing NK-cell markers. That second report states: In sorted CD3+CD56+NKG2C+, CD3+CD56+NKG2C- and CD3+CD56-NKG2C+ T-cell subsets from several donors, TCR beta-chain repertoires were profiled. Seven of the eight sequenced donors were HCMV-seropositive and one was HCMV-seronegative. To restrict sorting to alphabetaTCR-expressing T cells, an anti-gammadeltaTCR antibody was added in several experiments. In several donors, the dominant CD3+CD56+NKG2C+ clonotypes were found to rank among the top 10 CD8+ clonotypes and to make up about 1.0-7.5% of CD8+ T cells. Those dominant clonotypes were again the most abundant among CD3+CD56-NKG2C+ cells in several donors, at roughly 25-65%. It remained unclear whether the expanded NKG2C-expressing T cell clones were specific for HCMV antigens. The eight sequenced donors were randomly selected healthy volunteers, three men and five women. HCMV serostatus was determined by detecting HCMV-specific IgG in serum with a commercial ELISA kit. MIGEC was used to demultiplex reads and group reads by UMI, and MiTCR was used to assemble and quantify clonotypes. Only TCR cDNA sequences supported by at least two reads were kept to exclude erroneous sequences. The tcR package was used for downstream repertoire analysis, and clonotypes were matched between fractions using CDR3 nucleotide sequence together with V segment. VDJmatch was used to annotate antigen specificity against VDJdb, with one amino acid substitution in CDR3 allowed.

This receptor was identified in a woman aged 18-29 years in good health. The sequence links TRBV7-9 to TRBJ2-3, with the D gene not confidently named. Sequenced: CD4+ T cells sorted from blood. The CDR3 region has the sequence CASERADTQYF. The nucleotide sequence reads TGTGCCAGCGAACGGGCAGATACGCAGTATTTT.